A single sample is the source of the 4 T cell receptor beta chains below, sequenced in a study of blood T cell repertoires in COVID-19. This table comes from immunoSEQ multiplex PCR, and its TCRdb copy is limited to in-frame clones, with some not included. The sample lists roughly 250,000 clones, roughly 84% occurring once. The specimen sequenced was peripheral blood. These receptors all come from a human donor in a cohort sampled during active COVID-19.

This clone was detected once. The genes are TRBV21-1 and TRBJ1-5; the table's D call TRBD1 went unverified against the DNA. TRBV21-1 is a recognized pseudogene. This CDR3 spans 15 amino acids. The CDR3 spells CASSTGTGLNQPQHF. DNA of the CDR3: TGTGCCAGCAGCACCGGAACAGGTCTCAATCAGCCCCAGCATTTT.

The chain recombines TRBV10-3 with TRBJ2-1, with D possibly matching TRBD1 (6 bases). The CDR3 covers 14 residues. V lost 2 bases and J lost 3, with 8 bases in between. Germline V gene sequence: CDR1 ENHRY, CDR2 SYGVKD. The CDR3 bases are TGTGCCATCAGTGAGGGACAGTACTACAATGAGCAGTTCTTC. Amino acids: CAISEGQYYNEQFF.

CDR3: CASSPRDSNNSPLHF. The DNA of the CDR3 is TGTGCCAGCTCACCCCGGGACTCGAATAATTCACCCCTCCACTTT. The rearrangement joins TRBV18 to TRBJ1-6, with a tentative D call TRBD1 (5 bases). Trimming left V 3 bases short and J 5 bases short, with 11 bases between. Germline loops: CDR1 KGHSH, CDR2 LQKENI. The CDR3 sequence is 15 residues long.

The chain uses TRBV5-1 and TRBJ1-1; the D gene is possibly TRBD1 (5 bases). Per the germline V gene, CDR1 is SGHRS and CDR2 is YFSETQ. The CDR3 loop spans 14 amino acids. Trimming left V 4 bases short and J 4 bases short, with 14 bases between. DNA for the CDR3: TGCGCCAGCAGCCCCCTGGGACTCGGCACTGAAGCTTTCTTT. Its translation: CASSPLGLGTEAFF.